A selection of T cell receptor beta chains follows, all from one sample in a study of T cell changes during pregnancy in multiple sclerosis. Some clones are missing from TCRdb's copy, which holds only in-frame ones; the method was immunoSEQ multiplex PCR. The sample has around 72,000 clones, 90% to 95% seen once. The specimen comprised peripheral blood, sampled in the third trimester of pregnancy. These receptors were obtained from a female donor in good health, enrolled as a control in a pregnancy study. Each CDR3 is given with its conserved first and last residue. Each record gives: clone size, D gene, V gene, J gene, CDR3 DNA, CDR3 protein. A D gene is named only where the DNA matches it firmly. A row's size may be missing; if present it is once, few, many or a size class.

>-|-|TRBV19|TRBJ1-1
TGTGCCAGTACCACGACAGGGAACACTGAAGCTTTCTTT
CASTTTGNTEAFF
>-|-|TRBV7-2|TRBJ1-6
TGTGCCAGCAGCTTATGGGGAGAAACCAATTCACCCCTCCACTTT
CASSLWGETNSPLHF
>-|TRBD2|TRBV11-2|TRBJ2-3
TGTGCCAGCAGCCAACCGACTGGCGGGAGTAGTGCTGCAGATACGCAGTATTTT
CASSQPTGGSSAADTQYF
>-|-|TRBV12-1|TRBJ1-1
TGTGCCAGCAGCTCCCTCCACAGGGACACTGAAGCTTTCTTT
CASSSLHRDTEAFF
>-|TRBD1|TRBV6-1|TRBJ1-1
TGTGCCAGCAGGGTGACAGGGTCTCACGGCACTGAAGCTTTCTTT
CASRVTGSHGTEAFF
>-|TRBD1|TRBV4-3|TRBJ1-2
TGCGCCAGCAGCCGGATGACAGGGGGCGATTATGGCTACACCTTC
CASSRMTGGDYGYTF
>once|-|TRBV28|TRBJ1-1
TGTGCCAGCAGTTTATGGGGGCGAGGTGAAGCTTTCTTT
CASSLWGRGEAFF
>-|-|TRBV7-6|TRBJ1-1
TGTGCCAGCAGCTTAGGCAGGAACACTGAAGCTTTCTTT
CASSLGRNTEAFF
>-|-|TRBV30|TRBJ2-1
TGTGCCTGGAGTGTACTCGAAGAGCAGTTCTTC
CAWSVLEEQFF
>-|-|TRBV6-5|TRBJ2-3
TGTGCCAGCAGTTATTATCAGGGTGGCACAGATACGCAGTATTTT
CASSYYQGGTDTQYF
>-|-|TRBV5-1|TRBJ2-7
TGCGCCAGCAGCTTGGGGAGTTTAAGCTACGAGCAGTACTTC
CASSLGSLSYEQYF
>-|-|TRBV5-1|TRBJ1-2
TGCGCCAGCAGCCCGCAGAACTATGGCTACACCTTC
CASSPQNYGYTF
>-|TRBD2|TRBV5-8|TRBJ2-7
TGTGCCAGCAGCCCCGGGGGGGGGCGCTACGAGCAGTACTTC
CASSPGGGRYEQYF
>-|-|TRBV2|TRBJ2-3
TGTGCCAGCAGAGCCGCGGGGCTCGATACGCAGTATTTT
CASRAAGLDTQYF
>-|TRBD1|TRBV10-3|TRBJ1-4
TGTGCCATCAGTGCCGGGACAGGGATTAATGAAAAACTGTTTTTT
CAISAGTGINEKLFF